What follows are 28 T cell receptor beta chains derived from one specimen sequenced in a study of T cell responses to AZD1222 COVID-19 vaccine. Sequencing used immunoSEQ multiplex PCR; TCRdb keeps in-frame clones, though not all of them. The sample lists about 99,000 clones, 87% occurring once. Material: peripheral blood, obtained on day 0 of AZD1222 vaccination. These receptors originate from an adult in good health.

The chain is built from TRBV27 and TRBJ1-6; D perhaps matches TRBD1 (5 bases). Between the trimmed V and J ends, which lost 3 bases and 7 bases, there was a span of 16 bases. The CDR3 runs 16 residues. Germline V gives CDR1 MNHEY, CDR2 SMNVEV (reference sequence). In nucleotides, the CDR3 is TGTGCCAGCAGTTTCTCCCTTGGGGCTGGCAATTCACCCCTCCACTTT. Translated, it gives CASSFSLGAGNSPLHF.

The rearrangement joins TRBV5-8 to TRBJ1-1, with TRBD1 as a possible D gene (5 bases). The germline gives CDR1 SGHTS, CDR2 YDEGEE. This CDR3 is built from 12 residues. Trimming removed 5 bases at V and 5 bases at J, with 10 bases between. CDR3 in DNA: TGTGCCAGCAGGCTGGGGGGGACTGAAGCTTTCTTT. As protein: CASRLGGTEAFF.

The CDR3 DNA follows: TGTGCCAGCAGGACCATACAGGTATCCTACGAGCAGTACTTC. This sequence encodes CASRTIQVSYEQYF. The gene calls are TRBV27 and TRBJ2-7; possible D gene TRBD1, 5 bases. The germline gives CDR1 MNHEY, CDR2 SMNVEV (reference sequence). The CDR3 totals 14 residues. The germline V and J ends were trimmed by 6 bases and 1 base, with 13 bases remaining between them.

As concerns this clone: One end of the junction is discordant with germline, which a read error may explain. V and J are TRBV5-1 and TRBJ2-2, with a tentative D call TRBD2 (5 bases). CDR3 length equals 13 residues. Germline CDR1 and CDR2: SGHRS and YFSETQ. The CDR3 loop is CASSSGIARELFF. CDR3 bases: TGTGCCAGCAGCTCCGGGATCGCGAGGGAGCTGTTTTTT.

The table lists this clone with many counts. The chain links TRBV25-1 to TRBJ1-1, with 9 bases fitting TRBD1. This CDR3 is 17 amino acids long. The junction had 8 bases not matched to a gene; V was cut back by 2 bases and J by 1 base. CDR1 and CDR2 from the germline V gene are MGHDK and SYGVNS. DNA of the CDR3: TGTGCCAGCAGTGAAGGGACAGGGCTGGTGGGGAACACTGAAGCTTTCTTT. Translating it yields CASSEGTGLVGNTEAFF.

For this clone: The junction differs from germline at one of its ends, possibly a read error. The CDR3, as DNA: TGTGCCAGCAGCTTGGCCGGATCGTCCAATGAGCAGTTCTTC. Its protein is CASSLAGSSNEQFF. The rearrangement links TRBV5-1 to TRBJ2-1; D uncertain. Germline V lookup: CDR1 SGHRS, CDR2 YFSETQ. This CDR3 contains 14 residues.

Only one count was recorded for this clone. The CDR3 is CASSYRETGYGYTF. The DNA of the CDR3 is TGTGCCAGCAGTTACAGGGAGACTGGCTATGGCTACACCTTC. The rearrangement joins TRBV6-5 to TRBJ1-2; no clear D gene. CDR1 MNHEY and CDR2 SVGAGI come from the germline V gene. This CDR3 comprises 14 residues. V lost 2 bases and J lost 4, with 11 bases in between.

The chain combines TRBV5-4 with TRBJ1-3; D not resolved. The CDR3 is 15 amino acids. CDR1 and CDR2 (germline): SGHNT, YYREEE (reference sequence). Trimming removed 4 bases from V and 0 bases from J, with 11 bases in between. CDR3 sequence reads: CASSRAGVSGNTIYF. The CDR3 coding sequence is TGTGCCAGCAGCAGGGCCGGGGTCTCTGGAAACACCATATATTTT. Based on the CDR3 plus reference TRBV5-4 and TRBJ1-3, the full variable domain is ETGVTQSPTHLIKTRGQQVTLRCSSQSGHNTVSWYQQALGQGPQFIFQYYREEENGRGNFPPRFSGLQFPNYSSELNVNALELDDSALYLCASSRAGVSGNTIYFGEGSWLTVV.

V is TRBV15 and J is TRBJ1-2, with D possibly matching TRBD1 (6 bases). V was pared by 1 base and J by 5 bases, with 20 bases between. The CDR3 sequence is 17 residues long. Germline CDR1 reads LNHNV; CDR2 reads YYDKDF (reference sequence). The CDR3 nucleotides read TGTGCCACCAGCAGAGGTTCGGGAGGGGGTCGTGGGTATGGCTACACCTTC. Translation gives CATSRGSGGGRGYGYTF.

CDR3 coding DNA: TGTGCCAGCAGTGACTCGGACGGAGCCACAGATACGCAGTATTTT. It yields the protein CASSDSDGATDTQYF. The V call is TRBV6-4, the J call TRBJ2-3; D remains ambiguous. This CDR3 spans 15 amino acids. Trimming took off 0 bases at V and 2 bases at J, with 9 bases between the two ends. Germline CDR1 and CDR2: MRHNA and SNTAGT.

This clone was observed a few times. The CDR3 coding sequence is TGTGCCAGCAGCTTTCAGGGTTATGGCTACACCTTC. Protein: CASSFQGYGYTF. This sequence joins TRBV11-3 and TRBJ1-2; TRBD1 is a possible D gene (5 bases). The length of the CDR3 is 12 residues. The V and J ends lost 3 bases and 5 bases respectively, with 7 bases between them. Germline V gene lookup returns CDR1 SGHNT and CDR2 YENEEA.

This clone was seen a few times. The V and J genes are TRBV13 and TRBJ2-1; no definite D call. Germline assignment: CDR1 PRHDT and CDR2 FYEKMQ (reference sequence). The CDR3 spans 14 residues. Deletions cut 5 bases from V and 6 bases from J, with 14 bases between. The CDR3 coding sequence is TGTGCCAGCAGCCACCACTTGGTAGGCAATGAGCAGTTCTTC. It is translated as CASSHHLVGNEQFF.

The rearrangement uses TRBV3-1 (or the pseudogene TRBV3-2) and TRBJ2-2, with D maybe TRBD2 (5 bases). Germline V CDR1 and CDR2: LGHDT, YNNKEL (reference sequence). The length of the CDR3 is 14 residues. The germline V and J ends were trimmed by 5 bases and 3 bases, with 10 bases remaining between them. The CDR3, as DNA: TGTGCCAGCAGCAACACCGGGGACACCGGGGAGCTGTTTTTT. It codes for CASSNTGDTGELFF.

The J gene is TRBJ2-7, the V gene TRBV6-2 or TRBV6-3; 9 bases are shared with TRBD2. CDR1 is MNHEY and CDR2 is SVGEGT in the germline V gene. The V segment lost 4 bases and the J segment 6 bases; nucleotides outside the gene matches: 7. CDR3 length equals 14 residues. DNA for the CDR3: TGTGCCAGCAGTTTACCGGGACTAGCAAGCGAGCAGTACTTC. Encoded protein: CASSLPGLASEQYF.

This clone was counted once. The chain combines TRBV6-2 or TRBV6-3 with TRBJ1-1; the D is unclear. The CDR3 contains 12 residues. Trimming took 4 bases from V and 6 from J, leaving 9 bases between them. CDR1 is MNHEY, CDR2 SVGEGT, per germline. CDR3 in DNA: TGTGCCAGCAGTTTCGCGGCTCCTGAAGCTTTCTTT. Its protein product is CASSFAAPEAFF.

The rearrangement links TRBV3-1 (or the pseudogene TRBV3-2) to TRBJ1-5; no firm D call. The CDR3 runs 12 residues. Trimming took off 4 bases at V and 6 bases at J, with 7 bases between the two ends. Germline assignment: CDR1 LGHDT and CDR2 YNNKEL (reference sequence). The CDR3 DNA follows: TGTGCCAGCAGCCTACGGGGTCAGCCCCAGCATTTT. The encoded protein is CASSLRGQPQHF.

V gene TRBV19 combines with J gene TRBJ1-5, with a tentative D call TRBD1 (5 bases). V was shortened by 5 bases and J by 0 bases, with 14 bases between the two germline ends. From germline, CDR1 is LNHDA and CDR2 SQIVND (reference sequence). The CDR3 extends over 16 amino acids. This CDR3 reads CASSLGGPHSNQPQHF. CDR3 nucleotides: TGTGCCAGTAGTTTGGGGGGACCTCATAGCAATCAGCCCCAGCATTTT.

This clone occurred once. This rearrangement joins TRBV7-9 to TRBJ1-4; D unclear. The length of the CDR3 is 13 residues. V was clipped by 7 bases and J by 8 bases, with 14 bases between them. Germline loops: CDR1 SEHNR, CDR2 FQNEAQ (reference sequence). This chain's CDR3 is CASTARPREKLFF. CDR3 DNA: TGTGCCAGCACCGCGAGGCCCCGAGAAAAACTGTTTTTT.

J is TRBJ1-3 and V is TRBV6-6; D is uncertain. V dropped 0 bases and J dropped 4 bases, with 4 bases sitting between them. Germline values: CDR1 MNHNY, CDR2 SVGAGI (reference sequence). The length of the CDR3 is 13 residues. In DNA form, the CDR3 reads TGTGCCAGCAGTTACTCCTCAGGAAACACCATATATTTT. This translates into CASSYSSGNTIYF.

In this sample, this clone turned up a few times. V usage is TRBV6-5 and J usage is TRBJ1-2; 7 nucleotides match TRBD1. This CDR3 is 14 amino acids long. V lost 7 bases and J lost 5; bases outside the gene matches: 10. Per germline, CDR1 MNHEY and CDR2 SVGAGI. The CDR3 reads CASTFRTGLYGYTF. The CDR3 DNA reads as TGTGCCAGCACTTTTCGGACAGGACTTTATGGCTACACCTTC.

This chain uses TRBV7-3 with TRBJ2-5; 8 bases match TRBD1. V dropped 6 bases and J dropped 4; count of bases not matched to a gene: 7. The CDR3 is made up of 14 amino acids. The germline V gene encodes CDR1 SGHTA and CDR2 FQGTGA. The CDR3 DNA sequence: TGTGCCAGCAGTCGTTCAGGGGGCAGAGAGACCCAGTACTTC. Translated, it gives CASSRSGGRETQYF.

J is TRBJ2-7 and V is TRBV29-1; D possibly uses TRBD1 or TRBD2 (5 bases each). V was trimmed by 4 bases and J by 6 bases, leaving 10 bases between them. This CDR3 spans 11 amino acids. Germline V CDR1 and CDR2: SQVTM, ANQGSEA. This CDR3 is CSVGGAGEQYV. The CDR3, as DNA: TGCAGCGTTGGGGGCGCGGGCGAGCAGTACGTC.

This clone is judged medium-sized. The identical CDR3 is also encoded by other nucleotide sequences in the sample. The V call is TRBV12-3 or TRBV12-4, the J call TRBJ1-1; D is unresolved. Trimming removed 1 base at V and 2 bases at J, with 5 bases between. This CDR3 region has 13 residues. The CDR3 bases are TGTGCCAGCAGTTTAGGGCCCAACACTGAAGCTTTCTTT. Translation: CASSLGPNTEAFF.

CDR3 nucleotides: TGTGCCAGTAGAGGGGGGGACAGGGCGATTTCCTATGGCTACACCTTC. Its translation: CASRGGDRAISYGYTF. The V gene is TRBV19, the J gene TRBJ1-2; TRBD1 aligns across 9 bases. This CDR3 spans 16 amino acids. With 6 bases clipped from V and 4 bases from J, the junction kept 12 bases outside the gene matches. Germline V lookup: CDR1 LNHDA, CDR2 SQIVND (reference sequence).

The chain joins TRBV19 to TRBJ2-1; 7 nucleotides line up with TRBD1. This CDR3 has 15 amino acids. J was trimmed by 0 bases and V by 7 bases; bases with no gene match: 6. CDR1 and CDR2 from the germline V gene are LNHDA and SQIVND (reference sequence). The CDR3 coding sequence is TGTGCCAGTATGGGGGCAGGGGGCTCCTACAATGAGCAGTTCTTC. This sequence encodes CASMGAGGSYNEQFF.

A word on this clone: Other DNA sequences in this specimen translate into the identical CDR3. The chain couples TRBV7-9 to TRBJ2-3, with D perhaps TRBD1 or TRBD2 (6 bases each). Trimming left V 4 bases short and J 5 bases short, with 13 bases between. The germline gives CDR1 SEHNR, CDR2 FQNEAQ (reference sequence). CDR3 size: 14 residues. CDR3 DNA: TGTGCCAGCAGCTGGACTACACAGGGAGATACGCAGTATTTT. Protein: CASSWTTQGDTQYF. The variable domain in full, with the rest retrieved from reference TRBV7-9 and TRBJ2-3, is DTGVSQNPRHKITKRGQNVTFRCDPISEHNRLYWYRQTLGQGPEFLTYFQNEAQLEKSRLLSDRFSAERPKGSFSTLEIQRTEQGDSAMYLCASSWTTQGDTQYFGPGTRLTVL.

The genes are TRBV27 and TRBJ1-1, with D unclear. This CDR3 has 14 amino acids. V lost 8 bases and J lost 2, with 15 bases in between. Germline CDR1 reads MNHEY; CDR2 reads SMNVEV (reference sequence). The DNA for the CDR3 is TGTGCCAGCCGACTCGGACGGATTAACACTGAAGCTTTCTTT. This sequence encodes CASRLGRINTEAFF.

This rearrangement joins TRBV19 to TRBJ1-2, with TRBD1 matching 10 bases. CDR1 is LNHDA and CDR2 is SQIVND in the germline V gene (reference sequence). The CDR3 spans 14 residues. V was pared by 8 bases and J by 5 bases, with 8 bases of the junction left unmatched. This CDR3 reads CASGTGAPPYGYTF. CDR3 DNA: TGTGCCAGTGGGACAGGGGCCCCCCCGTATGGCTACACCTTC. Variable domain in full (rest from reference TRBV19 and TRBJ1-2): DGGITQSPKYLFRKEGQNVTLSCEQNLNHDAMYWYRQDPGQGLRLIYYSQIVNDFQKGDIAEGYSVSREKKESFPLTVTSAQKNPTAFYLCASGTGAPPYGYTFGSGTRLTVV.